These T cell receptor beta chains were read from a single sample in a study of human T cells and chemical hapten exposure. TCRdb independently ran MiXCR on the RACE reads; one entry per CDR3 protein. In the table there are about 99,000 distinct CDR3 sequences, roughly an eighth of which are singletons. The sample in question was whole blood, obtained in connection with sensitization to the hapten diphenylcyclopropenone (DPC). The source of these receptors is a woman aged 35 to 49 with alopecia areata. Some clones in this sample may be carry-over from other donors' samples. CDR3s include the opening cysteine and the closing phenylalanine or tryptophan. Each record gives: clone size, D gene, V gene, J gene, CDR3 DNA, CDR3 protein. A D gene is named only where the DNA matches it firmly. Clone size is shown for a subset of rows, as once, few, many or a class of expanded clone.

>many|TRBD2|TRBV7-3|TRBJ2-2
TGTGCCAGCAGCTTAAACTTGGGACTAGGCGGGGAGCTGTTTTTT
CASSLNLGLGGELFF
>-|TRBD1|TRBV30|TRBJ2-1
TGTGCCTGGAGACGACAGGGGGTAGGCAATGAGCAGTTCTTC
CAWRRQGVGNEQFF
>few|TRBD2|TRBV29-1|TRBJ2-7
TGCAGCGTTGACAGCGGGAAAGCCTACGAGCAGTACTTC
CSVDSGKAYEQYF
>few|TRBD2|TRBV30|TRBJ2-1
TGTGCCTGCCCCCCCGGGAGGGCCTACAATGAGCAGTTCTTC
CACPPGRAYNEQFF
>few|TRBD1|TRBV20-1|TRBJ2-1
TGCAGTGCTAGATCCCGGGGTGGGGACAGCTCCTACAATGAGCAGTTCTTC
CSARSRGGDSSYNEQFF
>-|TRBD1|TRBV4-1|TRBJ1-1
TGCGCCAGCAGCAGACAGGGATTCGTTACGAACACTGAAGCTTTCTTT
CASSRQGFVTNTEAFF
>few|TRBD1|TRBV12-3/TRBV12-4|TRBJ2-1
TGTGCCAGCAGTTCCCGGACAGGCACCTACAATGAGCAGTTCTTC
CASSSRTGTYNEQFF
>-|-|TRBV6-1|TRBJ2-5
TGTGCCAGCAGTGAAGTAAGCGGAAAAGAGACCCAGTACTTC
CASSEVSGKETQYF
>-|TRBD2|TRBV20-1|TRBJ2-1
TGCAGTGCTAGCGGCACTAGCGGGCAATCCTACAATGAGCAGTTCTTC
CSASGTSGQSYNEQFF
>-|-|TRBV24-1|TRBJ2-3
TGTGCCACCAGTGATTCCAGGGCTAGCGAAGATACGCAGTATTTT
CATSDSRASEDTQYF
>-|-|TRBV6-2/TRBV6-3|TRBJ2-3
TGTGCCAGCAGTCCGGTGGGAGGATACACAGATACGCAGTATTTT
CASSPVGGYTDTQYF
>-|-|TRBV12-3/TRBV12-4|TRBJ2-2
TGTGCCAGCGGGACATCGAACACCGGGGAGCTGTTTTTT
CASGTSNTGELFF
>-|-|TRBV7-9|TRBJ1-6
TGTGCCAGCAGCTTGATCGCAGGGACCAGTTCACCCCTCCACTTT
CASSLIAGTSSPLHF
>few|-|TRBV20-1|TRBJ2-6
TGCAGTGCTAGAGAAAACCTAATGAGCTCTGGGGCCAACGTCCTGACTTTC
CSARENLMSSGANVLTF
>few|-|TRBV29-1|TRBJ2-3
TGCAGCGTTGACGGGCAGGGGTCAGATACGCAGTATTTT
CSVDGQGSDTQYF